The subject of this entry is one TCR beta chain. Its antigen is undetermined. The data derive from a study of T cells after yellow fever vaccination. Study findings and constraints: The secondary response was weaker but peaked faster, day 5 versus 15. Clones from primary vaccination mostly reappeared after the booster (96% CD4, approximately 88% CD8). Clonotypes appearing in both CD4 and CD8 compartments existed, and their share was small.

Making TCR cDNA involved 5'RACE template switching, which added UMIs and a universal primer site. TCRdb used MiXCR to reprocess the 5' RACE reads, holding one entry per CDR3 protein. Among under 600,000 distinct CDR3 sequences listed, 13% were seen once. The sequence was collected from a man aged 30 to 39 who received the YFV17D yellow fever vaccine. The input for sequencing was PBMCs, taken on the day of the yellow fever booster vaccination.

The CDR3 DNA follows: TGCAGCGTTGAAGGGGGGGGGTTGGGCTACACCTTC. This encodes CSVEGGGLGYTF. The chain employs TRBV29-1 and TRBJ1-2; a possible D gene is TRBD1 (5 bases). This CDR3 has 12 residues. Trimming removed 1 base at V and 8 bases at J, with 11 bases between. Germline V gene lookup returns CDR1 SQVTM and CDR2 ANQGSEA.